The sequence of this T cell receptor beta chain was determined in a study of T cell repertoires in cytomegalovirus infection. In germline, CDR1 is LNHDA, CDR2 SQIVND (reference sequence). Between the trimmed V and J ends, which lost 5 bases and 3 bases, there was a span of 11 bases. The length of the CDR3 is 14 residues. One entry per CDR3 protein results from TCRdb running MiXCR on the reads. The profile shows some 150,000 distinct CDR3 sequences, 23% of them singletons. Sequenced: PBMCs. The chain combines TRBV19 with TRBJ2-1; D gene uncertain. The source of this sequence is a human donor in good health (CMV status not recorded). Some clones in this sample may be carry-over from other donors' samples. This CDR3 is CASSPRSYYNEQFF. In DNA form, the CDR3 reads TGTGCCAGTAGTCCACGATCCTACTACAATGAGCAGTTCTTC.